The 28 T cell receptor beta chains given below trace back to one sample, sequenced in a study of T cell clonality in common variable immunodeficiency. Repertoires were generated with immunoSEQ multiplex PCR, while TCRdb's copy carries only in-frame clones and drops some. This sample carries under 45,000 clones, none of them present only once. Material: peripheral blood mononuclear cells. The receptors were sampled from a person aged 18 to 75 in good health.

In this sample, this clone turned up a few times. The junction departs from the called germline gene at one end, perhaps through a read error. The read gets to within 3 residues of the CDR3 end, and the germline J gene fills in the rest. Other DNA sequences of this sample code for an identical CDR3. The rearrangement uses TRBV30 and TRBJ1-3; 10 positions match TRBD1. The CDR3 sequence is 16 residues long. Germline CDR1 and CDR2: GTSNPN and SVGIG (reference sequence). CDR3 DNA (partial): TGTGCCTGGAGTGTAAGGGACAGGGGAATTGGAAACACA. Amino acids: CAWSVRDRGIGNT. The entire CDR3 protein reads CAWSVRDRGIGNTIYF.

This clone was picked up many times. The read finishes 3 residues shy of the CDR3 end, and the germline J gene is used to complete it. The chain links TRBV19 to TRBJ2-5, with 9 bases fitting TRBD1. This CDR3 has 14 residues. CDR1 is LNHDA, CDR2 SQIVND, per germline (reference sequence). Unmatched junction bases numbered 4, after V lost 3 bases and J lost 5 bases. The CDR3 reads CASSMGQGWETQYF. The DNA read from the CDR3 is TGTGCCAGTAGTATGGGACAGGGATGGGAGACC. Together with reference TRBV19 and TRBJ2-5, the CDR3 gives the full variable domain: DGGITQSPKYLFRKEGQNVTLSCEQNLNHDAMYWYRQDPGQGLRLIYYSQIVNDFQKGDIAEGYSVSREKKESFPLTVTSAQKNPTAFYLCASSMGQGWETQYFGPGTRLLVL.

A few counts support this clone. The read falls 3 residues short of the CDR3 end, and the missing part is taken from the germline J gene. The chain uses TRBV10-2 and TRBJ2-3, with 7 bases that match TRBD2. V trimming: 8 bases; J trimming: 4 bases; junction bases outside the gene matches: 9. Germline V CDR1 and CDR2: WSHSY, SAAADI. CDR3 size: 14 residues. The sequenced part of the CDR3 DNA is TGCGCCAGCCGACTCGCGGGAGTACCAGATACG. Translation gives CASRLAGVPDT. The CDR3 in full is CASRLAGVPDTQYF.

This clone was detected ten times or more. The observed sequence ends 3 residues before the CDR3 terminus, with the missing tail filled in from the germline J gene. The chain links TRBV5-1 to TRBJ1-6; 9 bases map to TRBD1. Germline trimming cut 4 bases from V and 10 bases from J; bases unmatched to any gene: 6. This CDR3 has 14 residues. Per germline, CDR1 SGHRS and CDR2 YFSETQ. The sequenced part of the CDR3 DNA is TGCGCCAGCAGCCATGGGACAGGGAACTCACCC. This sequence encodes CASSHGTGNSP. The entire CDR3 sequence reads CASSHGTGNSPLHF.

Concerning this clone itself: The read ends 3 residues before the CDR3 terminus; that terminus is restored from the germline J gene. The chain couples TRBV18 to TRBJ1-2, with 9 bases lining up with TRBD1. Germline V gene lookup returns CDR1 KGHSH and CDR2 LQKENI. The CDR3 length is 15 residues. V was pared by 5 bases and J by 3 bases, with 7 bases of the junction left unmatched. The CDR3 bases that were read are TGTGCCAGCTCAGCTCGCCGGGACAGGGACTATGGC. Translation: CASSARRDRDYG. The CDR3, in full, reads CASSARRDRDYGYTF.

This clone appeared many times. The CDR3 end falls 3 residues outside the read, so it is completed with the germline J gene. The chain recombines TRBV19 with TRBJ2-1, with 16 positions matching TRBD2. This CDR3 spans 16 amino acids. J was trimmed by 6 bases and V by 7 bases; bases with no gene match: 6. Germline CDR1 reads LNHDA; CDR2 reads SQIVND (reference sequence). CDR3 in amino acids: CASTSGTSGGGNEQFF. Partial CDR3 DNA: TGTGCCAGTACTTCCGGGACTAGCGGGGGGGGCAATGAG.

This clone was observed at least ten times. The read ends 3 residues before the CDR3 terminus; that terminus is restored from the germline J gene. The rearrangement uses TRBV6-4 and TRBJ2-2, with D tentatively TRBD2 (6 bases). This CDR3 is 13 amino acids long. Germline V lookup: CDR1 MRHNA, CDR2 SNTAGT. Trimming removed 8 bases from V and 1 base from J, with 8 bases in between. CDR3 protein: CASSGLNTGELFF. The part of the CDR3 DNA that was read is TGTGCCAGCTCGGGACTGAACACCGGGGAG.

This clone was counted many times. The CDR3 end is not reached by the read, which stops 3 residues before it; the germline J gene fills it in. The rearrangement links TRBV20-1 to TRBJ2-1; TRBD2 matches 7 bases. CDR3 length: 15 residues. CDR1 DFQATT and CDR2 SNEGSKA come from the germline V gene (reference sequence). V lost 0 bases and J lost 5; bases outside the gene matches: 7. CDR3 sequence reads: CSARDGGSGNNEQFF. CDR3 bases read: TGCAGTGCTAGAGATGGCGGGAGTGGGAACAATGAG.

This clone was seen ten or more times. The CDR3 end is not reached by the read, which stops 3 residues before it; the germline J gene fills it in. The chain has TRBV10-3 and TRBJ1-2, with TRBD1 matching over 9 bases. The CDR3 is 14 residues long. V shed 5 bases, J shed 4 bases, and the junction held 5 bases outside the gene matches. Germline assignment: CDR1 ENHRY and CDR2 SYGVKD. CDR3 in amino acids: CAISTPTGGYGYTF. CDR3 DNA (partial): TGTGCCATCAGTACCCCGACAGGGGGCTATGGC.

This clone has at least ten counts. The missing CDR3 end, 3 residues past where the read stops, is filled in from the germline J gene. This rearrangement joins TRBV20-1 to TRBJ2-7; perhaps TRBD1 as D (5 bases). Germline V gene sequence: CDR1 DFQATT, CDR2 SNEGSKA (reference sequence). The CDR3 has 12 residues. V was shortened by 6 bases and J by 2 bases, with 11 bases between the two germline ends. The sequenced part of the CDR3 DNA is TGCAGTGCGACAAGCAGGGCCTACGAG. Protein product: CSATSRAYE. In full, the CDR3 is CSATSRAYEQYF.

This clone showed up many times. The read falls 3 residues short of the CDR3 end, and the missing part is taken from the germline J gene. The chain uses TRBV5-8 and TRBJ1-2; TRBD1 matches 8 bases. The CDR3 is made up of 14 amino acids. The germline CDR1 and CDR2 sequences are SGHTS and YDEGEE. V was clipped by 5 bases and J by 6 bases; unmatched bases: 9. The CDR3 spells CASRQVDREDGYTF. The part of the CDR3 DNA that was read is TGTGCCAGCAGGCAGGTGGACAGGGAGGATGGC.

Of note for this clone: Read data end 3 residues before the CDR3 end; the end is taken from the germline J gene. The chain carries TRBV7-6 and TRBJ1-2; D is possibly TRBD1 (5 bases). There are 16 residues in the CDR3. Germline V gene lookup returns CDR1 SGHVS and CDR2 FNYEAQ. CDR3 sequence reads: CASSLVAGPSTDTYTF. The DNA read from the CDR3 is TGTGCCAGCAGCTTGGTAGCGGGACCTAGCACAGATACC.

This clone occurred many times. One junction end disagrees with the germline gene, perhaps due to a read error. The CDR3 end lies 3 residues beyond the end of the read and is filled in from the germline J gene. The rearrangement links TRBV7-2 to TRBJ2-1; TRBD2 agrees at 11 bases. This CDR3 contains 16 residues. Germline assignment: CDR1 SGHTA and CDR2 FQGNSA. The covered CDR3 bases are TGTGCCAGCAGCGTAGCTAGCGGGGGGTCCTACAATGAG. As protein: CASSVASGGSYNE. The CDR3 reads in full as CASSVASGGSYNEQFF.

The sample holds many counts of this clone. The read terminates 3 residues before the CDR3 end, so the remaining end is supplied by the germline J gene. The genes are TRBV30 and TRBJ1-6; D not resolved. The germline V and J ends were trimmed by 0 bases and 6 bases, with 9 bases remaining between them. Germline V gene lookup returns CDR1 GTSNPN and CDR2 SVGIG (reference sequence). CDR3 size: 14 residues. This CDR3 is CAWSVAAFNSPLHF. The covered CDR3 bases are TGTGCCTGGAGTGTGGCTGCTTTTAATTCACCC. The whole variable domain, remainder taken from reference TRBV30 and TRBJ1-6, is SQTIHQWPATLVQPVGSPLSLECTVEGTSNPNLYWYRQAAGRGLQLLFYSVGIGQISSEVPQNLSASRPQDRQFILSSKKLLLSDSGFYLCAWSVAAFNSPLHFGNGTRLTVT.

This clone has at least ten counts. The read ends 3 residues before the CDR3 terminus; that terminus is restored from the germline J gene. V gene TRBV14 combines with J gene TRBJ2-2; 11 nucleotides align to TRBD2. This CDR3 is 14 amino acids long. Trimming cost V 8 bases and J 4 bases; bases outside gene matches: 3. Germline V CDR1 and CDR2: SGHDN, FVKESK. Incomplete CDR3 DNA: TGTGCCAGCCGAGGACTAGCGGGCACCGGGGAG. Encoded protein: CASRGLAGTGE. The full CDR3 protein reads CASRGLAGTGELFF.

This clone was observed at least ten times. The sequenced fragment ends 3 residues before the CDR3 boundary, so the rest is inferred from the germline J gene. This chain uses TRBV5-6 with TRBJ1-2, with D maybe TRBD1 (5 bases). Germline V CDR1 and CDR2: SGHDT, YYEEEE. The CDR3 spans 15 residues. The V and J ends lost 4 bases and 1 base respectively, with 14 bases between them. This CDR3 is CASSTPRGSNYGYTF. The covered CDR3 bases are TGTGCCAGCAGCACCCCCCGGGGGAGTAACTATGGC.

This clone was counted many times. The CDR3 end is not reached by the read, which stops 3 residues before it; the germline J gene fills it in. The chain employs TRBV18 and TRBJ1-2, with D possibly being TRBD1 (6 bases). V lost 3 bases, J lost 6 bases, and 14 bases lay in between. Per the germline V gene, CDR1 is KGHSH and CDR2 is LQKENI. The CDR3 length is 14 residues. CDR3 sequence reads: CASSPGGGRDGYTF. CDR3 bases read: TGTGCCAGCTCACCGGGCGGGGGGCGAGATGGC.

This clone appeared many times. The read terminates 3 residues before the CDR3 end, so the remaining end is supplied by the germline J gene. This chain uses TRBV5-1 with TRBJ2-2, with D perhaps matching TRBD1 (6 bases). The CDR3 is made up of 14 amino acids. V was shortened by 6 bases and J by 1 base, with 10 bases between the two germline ends. Germline CDR1 and CDR2: SGHRS and YFSETQ. The CDR3 loop is CASTGTLNTGELFF. The part of the CDR3 DNA that was read is TGCGCCAGCACCGGGACACTGAACACCGGGGAG.

Regarding this clone: The CDR3 end falls 3 residues outside the read, so it is completed with the germline J gene. This chain connects TRBV10-2 to TRBJ1-6; D is uncertain. CDR1 is WSHSY and CDR2 is SAAADI in the germline V gene. V lost 5 bases and J lost 7, with 9 bases in between. This CDR3 is built from 13 residues. The covered CDR3 bases are TGCGCCAGCAGTCAGAGAATAAATTCACCC. It yields the protein CASSQRINSP. The full CDR3 protein reads CASSQRINSPLHF.

In this sample, this clone turned up many times. The read halts 3 residues ahead of the CDR3 end, with the missing end drawn from the germline J gene. The chain is built from TRBV7-3 and TRBJ2-3; D uncertain. V lost 4 bases to trimming and J lost 2 bases, with 7 bases between them. Germline values: CDR1 SGHTA, CDR2 FQGTGA. The length of the CDR3 is 13 residues. This CDR3 reads CASSSVSTDTQYF. Partial CDR3 DNA: TGTGCCAGCAGCTCCGTGTCCACAGATACG.

The table lists this clone with many counts. The read terminates 3 residues before the CDR3 end, so the remaining end is supplied by the germline J gene. This chain joins TRBV20-1 and TRBJ2-3; D might be TRBD2 (6 bases). The CDR3 sequence is 12 residues long. Germline V gene lookup returns CDR1 DFQATT and CDR2 SNEGSKA (reference sequence). CDR3: CTPGTPADTQYF. The part of the CDR3 DNA that was read is TGCACCCCCGGGACTCCCGCTGATACG.

This clone was recorded at least ten times. The sequence runs out 3 residues before the end of the CDR3; the remainder is reconstructed from the germline J gene. V and J are TRBV24-1 and TRBJ2-1; TRBD1 is a possible D gene (5 bases). The CDR3 spans 15 residues. The V end lost 7 bases, the J end lost 5 bases, and 17 bases lay between the germline ends. The germline CDR1 and CDR2 sequences are KGHDR and SFDVKD. CDR3 residues: CATSSSRVGDNEQFF. The part of the CDR3 DNA that was read is TGTGCCACCAGCTCCTCCAGGGTCGGAGACAATGAG.

This clone was counted ten times or more. The read gets to within 3 residues of the CDR3 end, and the germline J gene fills in the rest. The rearrangement joins TRBV18 to TRBJ2-5; D remains ambiguous. The germline CDR1 and CDR2 sequences are KGHSH and LQKENI. V was cut by 1 base and J by 5 bases, with 8 bases left in between. The CDR3 covers 13 residues. The sequenced part of the CDR3 DNA is TGTGCCAGCTCACCACGACTTCGGGAGACC. It yields the protein CASSPRLRET. In full, the CDR3 is CASSPRLRETQYF.

This clone was counted ten times or more. The read is 3 residues too short to cover the CDR3 end, so that end is filled in from the germline J gene. This sequence joins TRBV2 and TRBJ1-4; 10 nucleotides agree with TRBD1. Germline V gives CDR1 SNHLY, CDR2 FYNNEI. This CDR3 has 14 residues. V was pared by 8 bases and J by 6 bases, with 6 bases of the junction left unmatched. The CDR3 spells CASGRDRGYEKLFF. CDR3 bases read: TGTGCCAGCGGCCGGGACAGGGGCTATGAAAAA. Full variable domain (outside the CDR3, taken from reference TRBV2 and TRBJ1-4): EPEVTQTPSHQVTQMGQEVILRCVPISNHLYFYWYRQILGQKVEFLVSFYNNEISEKSEIFDDQFSVERPDGSNFTLKIRSTKLEDSAMYFCASGRDRGYEKLFFGSGTQLSVL.

This clone was picked up many times. Read sequence stops 3 residues before the CDR3 end, and the germline J gene provides the missing end. The V and J genes are TRBV20-1 and TRBJ2-3; 11 nucleotides match TRBD2. This CDR3 has 15 residues. With 6 bases clipped from V and 4 bases from J, the junction kept 9 bases outside the gene matches. Germline V CDR1 and CDR2: DFQATT, SNEGSKA (reference sequence). This CDR3 reads CSAHAPSGGSDTQYF. The part of the CDR3 DNA that was read is TGCAGTGCACACGCACCTAGCGGGGGGTCAGATACG.

This clone was observed at least ten times. The read is 3 residues too short to cover the CDR3 end, so that end is filled in from the germline J gene. The rearrangement links TRBV7-8 to TRBJ1-2; 9 bases map to TRBD1. This CDR3 region has 14 residues. CDR1 and CDR2 (germline): SGHVS, FQNEAQ. J was trimmed by 7 bases and V by 0 bases; bases with no gene match: 3. The sequenced part of the CDR3 DNA is TGTGCCAGCAGCTTAGCAGGACAGGGGTTTGGC. This gives the protein CASSLAGQGFG. The full CDR3 sequence reads CASSLAGQGFGYTF.

This clone was seen more than once but under ten times. One end of the junction does not line up with germline, which may come from a read error. Read data end 3 residues before the CDR3 end; the end is taken from the germline J gene. This chain connects TRBV7-7 to TRBJ2-7; TRBD1 matches at 10 bases. The germline V gene has CDR1 SSHAT and CDR2 FNYEAQ (reference sequence). The CDR3 consists of 15 residues. CDR3 in amino acids: CASSLRTGGFYEQYF. The CDR3 DNA, read in part, is TGTGCTAGCAGCCTGAGGACAGGGGGTTTTTACGAG. Variable domain in full (rest from reference TRBV7-7 and TRBJ2-7): GAGVSQSPRYKVTKRGQDVTLRCDPISSHATLYWYQQALGQGPEFLTYFNYEAQPDKSGLPSDRFSAERPEGSISTLTIQRTEQRDSAMYRCASSLRTGGFYEQYFGPGTRLTVT.

This clone was seen repeatedly, ten times or more. The read comes to an end 3 residues before the CDR3 does, leaving the germline J gene to fill in the end. J is TRBJ2-7 and V is TRBV30; a weak D match, TRBD1 (5 bases). Germline V gene data show CDR1 as GTSNPN and CDR2 as SVGIG (reference sequence). The V and J ends lost 3 bases and 1 base respectively, with 13 bases between them. This CDR3 is built from 14 residues. The covered CDR3 bases are TGTGCCTGGAGAAGCCAGGGTAAATCCTACGAG. This codes for CAWRSQGKSYE. The complete CDR3 sequence is CAWRSQGKSYEQYF.